What follows describes a single TCR beta chain. Its matching antigen is unknown. The sample is drawn from a study of T cell responses to AZD1222 COVID-19 vaccine. Study-level results: It should be noted that donors were predominantly white British and more often female, and clonal diversity was possibly underestimated.

In germline, CDR1 is PRHDT, CDR2 FYEKMQ (reference sequence). The V end was cut by 3 bases, the J end by 4 bases, with 9 bases between. The CDR3 loop spans 13 amino acids. The data were produced by immunoSEQ multiplex PCR, yet TCRdb's version contains in-frame clones alone and is incomplete. The sample carries about 160,000 clones, 92% recorded once. This chain connects TRBV13 to TRBJ1-1, with D possibly matching TRBD1 (5 bases). Specimen: peripheral blood, collected 28 days after the second AZD1222 dose. The clonotype was recovered from an adult who received the AZD1222 COVID-19 vaccine. CDR3 residues: CASSFQGSTEAFF. For the CDR3, the DNA is TGTGCCAGCAGCTTTCAGGGAAGCACTGAAGCTTTCTTT.